These 7 T cell receptor beta chains came from one sample sequenced in a study of cytomegalovirus exposure and HLA in healthy donors. The PCR had 60 Vbeta and 13 Jbeta primers. Repertoires were generated with immunoSEQ multiplex PCR, while TCRdb's copy carries only in-frame clones and drops some. The repertoire has about 170,000 clones, 75% to 80% of them found once; the top ten carry nearly 6.5%. Sequenced material: PBMCs. The receptors were sampled from a man in his forties or fifties in good health and CMV-seropositive.

The chain couples TRBV19 to TRBJ1-5, with D possibly being TRBD1 (5 bases). Trimming took off 2 bases at V and 7 bases at J, with 12 bases between the two ends. The CDR3 consists of 14 residues. CDR1 and CDR2 from the germline V gene are LNHDA and SQIVND (reference sequence). This CDR3 reads CASSIRGLRQPQHF. Written as DNA, the CDR3 is TGTGCCAGTAGTATAAGGGGACTGCGACAGCCCCAGCATTTT.

The chain couples TRBV28 to TRBJ2-3; 14 bases fit TRBD2. In germline, CDR1 is MDHEN, CDR2 SYDVKM. With 5 bases clipped from V and 5 bases from J, the junction kept 6 bases outside the gene matches. The CDR3 is made up of 16 amino acids. Here the CDR3 reads CASSPRGLAGGDTQYF. The CDR3 nucleotides are TGTGCCAGCAGTCCCCGAGGACTAGCGGGAGGAGATACGCAGTATTTT.

The rearrangement joins TRBV6-1 to TRBJ2-7; the match to TRBD2 covers 11 bases. CDR1 and CDR2 from the germline V gene are MNHNS and SASEGT. The CDR3 is 16 amino acids. V lost 4 bases and J lost 5; bases outside the gene matches: 10. In DNA form, the CDR3 reads TGTGCCAGCAGTGTATTAGCGGGAGGGCCTAAGCACGAGCAGTACTTC. It specifies CASSVLAGGPKHEQYF.

V gene TRBV5-1 combines with J gene TRBJ2-1; 10 bases match TRBD2. The length of the CDR3 is 15 residues. Germline-derived CDR1 and CDR2 are SGHRS and YFSETQ. J was trimmed by 5 bases and V by 2 bases; bases with no gene match: 4. The CDR3 DNA reads TGCGCCAGCAGCTTCCTAGCGGGAGCGAACAATGAGCAGTTCTTC. It is translated as CASSFLAGANNEQFF.

This clone came up once. V and J are TRBV27 and TRBJ2-3, with 7 bases fitting TRBD1. This CDR3 spans 14 amino acids. CDR1 MNHEY and CDR2 SMNVEV come from the germline V gene (reference sequence). The ends lost 4 bases at V and 4 bases at J; junction bases unmatched: 5. CDR3 DNA: TGTGCCAGCAGTTCGACAGGGTGGTCAGATACGCAGTATTTT. Translating gives CASSSTGWSDTQYF.

The chain recombines TRBV27 with TRBJ1-5; TRBD1 matches at 9 bases. Germline V lookup: CDR1 MNHEY, CDR2 SMNVEV (reference sequence). V gave up 5 bases and J gave up 4 bases; unmatched junction bases: 3. The CDR3 loop spans 14 amino acids. Here the CDR3 reads CASSGQGPNQPQHF. The CDR3, as DNA: TGTGCCAGCAGTGGACAGGGGCCAAATCAGCCCCAGCATTTT.

This clone turned up a few times. V usage is TRBV7-8 and J usage is TRBJ2-7; TRBD1 might be the D (6 bases). Germline-derived CDR1 and CDR2 are SGHVS and FQNEAQ. The ends were cut back, 3 bases at V and 3 bases at J, with 21 bases in the middle. CDR3 length: 17 residues. This chain's CDR3 is CASSFFNIRGKDYEQYF. CDR3 nucleotides: TGTGCCAGCAGCTTTTTTAATATCAGGGGAAAGGACTACGAGCAGTACTTC.